The clone carrying this T cell receptor (beta chain) was counted between two and nine times. The target antigen is unknown. This specimen belongs to a study of blood T cells in healthy people across ages. A sample-barcoded 5' primer and a J-beta primer mix were used in a second PCR of about 7 to 12 cycles. Unique molecular identifiers of 12 random nucleotides labeled each cDNA. At least 3 million CDR3-containing paired-end reads were obtained per sample. TCRdb used MiXCR to reprocess the 5' RACE reads, holding one entry per CDR3 protein. The sample records about 800,000 distinct CDR3 sequences, 55% to 75% being singletons. Points from the study as a whole: Without sorted subsets, naive and antigen-experienced compartments could not be conclusively compared.

This TCR came from a man aged 25-40 years in good health. Input material: blood.

Here the CDR3 reads CATSASNSYEQYF. CDR3 coding DNA: TGTGCCACCTCTGCCTCCAACTCCTACGAGCAGTACTTC. The V and J genes are TRBV24-1 and TRBJ2-7; D gene unclear. From germline, CDR1 is KGHDR and CDR2 SFDVKD. The V and J ends lost 9 bases and 0 bases respectively, with 11 bases between them. The CDR3 runs 13 residues.